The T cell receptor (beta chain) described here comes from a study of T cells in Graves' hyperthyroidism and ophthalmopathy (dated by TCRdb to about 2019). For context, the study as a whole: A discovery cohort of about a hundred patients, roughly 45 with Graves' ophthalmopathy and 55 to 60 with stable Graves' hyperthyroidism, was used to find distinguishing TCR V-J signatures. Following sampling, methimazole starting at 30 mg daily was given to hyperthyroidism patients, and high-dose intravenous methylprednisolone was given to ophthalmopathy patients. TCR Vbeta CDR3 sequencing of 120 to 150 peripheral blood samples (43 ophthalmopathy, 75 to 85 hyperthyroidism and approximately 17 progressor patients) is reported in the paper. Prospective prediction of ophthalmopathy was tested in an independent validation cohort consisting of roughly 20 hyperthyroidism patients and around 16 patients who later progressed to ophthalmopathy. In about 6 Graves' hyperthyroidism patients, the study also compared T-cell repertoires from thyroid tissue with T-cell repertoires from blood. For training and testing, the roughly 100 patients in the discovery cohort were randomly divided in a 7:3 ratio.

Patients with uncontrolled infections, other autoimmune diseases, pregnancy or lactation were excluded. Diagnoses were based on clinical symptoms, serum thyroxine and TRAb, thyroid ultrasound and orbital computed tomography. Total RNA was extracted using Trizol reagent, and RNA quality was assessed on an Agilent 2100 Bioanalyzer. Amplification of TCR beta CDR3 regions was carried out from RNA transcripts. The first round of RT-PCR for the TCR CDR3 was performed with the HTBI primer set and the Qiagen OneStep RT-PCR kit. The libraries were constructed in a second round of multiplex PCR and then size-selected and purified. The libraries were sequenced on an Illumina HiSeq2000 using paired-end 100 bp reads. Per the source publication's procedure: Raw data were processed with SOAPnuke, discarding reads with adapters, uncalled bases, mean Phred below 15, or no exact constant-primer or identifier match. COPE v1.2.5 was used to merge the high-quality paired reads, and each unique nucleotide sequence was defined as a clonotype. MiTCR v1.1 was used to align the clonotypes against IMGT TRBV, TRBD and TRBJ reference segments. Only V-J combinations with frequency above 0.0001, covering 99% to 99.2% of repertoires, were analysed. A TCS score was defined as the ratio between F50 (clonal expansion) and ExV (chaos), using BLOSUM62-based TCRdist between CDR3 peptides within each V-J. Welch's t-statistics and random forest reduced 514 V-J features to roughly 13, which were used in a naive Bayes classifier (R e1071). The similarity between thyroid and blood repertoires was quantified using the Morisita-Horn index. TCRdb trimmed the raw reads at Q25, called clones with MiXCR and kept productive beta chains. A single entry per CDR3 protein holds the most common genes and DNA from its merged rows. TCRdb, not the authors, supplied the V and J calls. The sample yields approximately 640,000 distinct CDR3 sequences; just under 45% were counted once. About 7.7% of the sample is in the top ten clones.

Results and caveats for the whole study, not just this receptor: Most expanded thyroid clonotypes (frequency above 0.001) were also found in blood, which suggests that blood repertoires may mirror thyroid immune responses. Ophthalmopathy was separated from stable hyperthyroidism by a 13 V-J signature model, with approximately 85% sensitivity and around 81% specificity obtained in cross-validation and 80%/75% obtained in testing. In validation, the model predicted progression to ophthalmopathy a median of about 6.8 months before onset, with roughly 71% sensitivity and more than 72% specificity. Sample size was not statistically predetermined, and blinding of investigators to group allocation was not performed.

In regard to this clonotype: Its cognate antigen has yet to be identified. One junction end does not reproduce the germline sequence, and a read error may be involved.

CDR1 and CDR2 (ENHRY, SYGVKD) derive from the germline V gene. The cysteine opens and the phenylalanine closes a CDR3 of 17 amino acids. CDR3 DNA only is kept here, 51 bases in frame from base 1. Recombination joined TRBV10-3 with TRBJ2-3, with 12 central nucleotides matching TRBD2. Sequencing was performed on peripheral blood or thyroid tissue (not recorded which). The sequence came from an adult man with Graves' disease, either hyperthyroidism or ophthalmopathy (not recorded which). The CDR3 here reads CASSEALAGGPTDTQYF. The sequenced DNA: TGTGCCAGCAGTGAAGCGCTAGCGGGAGGGCCCACAGATACGCAGTATTTT.